Below, one T cell receptor beta chain is given with its context. Its specificity is not known. The data stem from a study of shared clonotypes between healthy human individuals. Study summary: Used for every donor were three CD4 naive, three CD4 memory, two CD8 naive and one CD8 memory plate. Study-level findings and limits: The naive CD4 repertoires of several donors were compared, and approximately 4.7% of clonotypes were shared. Measured sharing among donors was expected to vary with sequencing depth.

The CDR3 has 14 residues. Germline CDR1 LGHNT, CDR2 FRNRAP. With V trimmed by 7 bases and J by 0 bases, 6 bases remained unmatched. CD45RO-negative, CCR7-positively selected cells formed the naive CD8 fraction, excluding terminally differentiated effector memory CD45RA+ cells. Genomic DNA (from each subset) was split evenly across several immunoSEQ plates. Assay used: immunoSEQ multiplex PCR; TCRdb lists only in-frame clones, some missing. Of roughly 1,800,000 clones in the sample, around 96% were seen once. Sequenced material: naive CD8+ T cells sorted from blood. V gene TRBV12-5 combines with J gene TRBJ2-7; 7 bases are shared with TRBD1. This receptor was identified in a man between 18 and 29 years old in good health. The CDR3 protein is CASAPGQSSYEQYF. DNA for the CDR3: TGTGCTAGTGCTCCGGGACAGAGCTCCTACGAGCAGTACTTC.